One and the same sample provided the 14 T cell receptor beta chains below, sequenced in a study of blood T cell repertoires in COVID-19. This table comes from immunoSEQ multiplex PCR, and its TCRdb copy is limited to in-frame clones, with some not included. The profile shows 350,000 or so clones, 89% of them singletons. The specimen was peripheral blood. The source of these receptors is a woman in her sixties or seventies with COVID-19, enrolled during active disease.

This clone was recorded a few times. This chain uses TRBV7-9 with TRBJ1-1; D is unresolved. CDR1 and CDR2 from the germline V gene are SEHNR and FQNEAQ (reference sequence). V was pared by 0 bases and J by 3 bases, with 11 bases between. CDR3 length: 15 amino acids. Written as DNA, the CDR3 is TGTGCCAGCAGCTTAGCGCCGGGGAAGGACACTGAAGCTTTCTTT. The encoded protein is CASSLAPGKDTEAFF.

This rearrangement joins TRBV11-2 to TRBJ1-5; TRBD1 might be the D (5 bases). V was pared by 5 bases and J by 7 bases, with 15 bases between. Looked up from germline, CDR1 is SGHAT and CDR2 is FQNNGV. CDR3 length: 14 residues. The CDR3: CASSPTQGGQPQHF. CDR3 nucleotide sequence: TGTGCCAGCAGCCCCACCCAGGGAGGGCAGCCCCAGCATTTT.

CDR3 sequence (DNA): TGTGCCAGCAGTTATGGCAGAAGCGATCAGCCCCAGCATTTT. Amino acids: CASSYGRSDQPQHF. V gene TRBV6-5 combines with J gene TRBJ1-5, with D uncertain. V shed 3 bases and J shed 5 bases, with 11 bases lying between them. This CDR3 is 14 amino acids long. Germline values: CDR1 MNHEY, CDR2 SVGAGI.

This chain uses TRBV27 with TRBJ1-2, with D possibly TRBD1 on 5 matching bases. Germline lookup yields CDR1 MNHEY and CDR2 SMNVEV (reference sequence). The CDR3 is 13 amino acids. Trimming stripped 6 bases from V and 6 bases from J, with 14 bases between. The CDR3 spells CASSQRGGNGYTF. The CDR3, as DNA: TGTGCCAGCAGCCAAAGGGGAGGAAATGGCTACACCTTC.

This clone was seen once. The genes are TRBV6-2 or TRBV6-3 and TRBJ1-5, with D hard to call. V lost 2 bases to trimming and J lost 0 bases, with 2 bases between them. Germline assignment: CDR1 MNHEY and CDR2 SVGEGT. The CDR3 consists of 13 residues. The CDR3 here is CASSYLSNQPQHF. The DNA of the CDR3 is TGTGCCAGCAGTTACCTTAGCAATCAGCCCCAGCATTTT.

This chain links TRBV11-2 with TRBJ2-7; the match to TRBD2 covers 11 bases. J gave up 3 bases and V 5 bases, and 6 bases lay outside the gene matches. The CDR3 is 15 amino acids. Germline V gene sequence: CDR1 SGHAT, CDR2 FQNNGV. The CDR3 DNA reads as TGTGCCAGCAGCGGAATAGCGGGGGGGATCTACGAGCAGTACTTC. Protein product: CASSGIAGGIYEQYF.

The rearrangement joins TRBV13 to TRBJ1-2; D might be TRBD1 (6 bases). V lost 5 bases and J 0 bases, leaving 13 bases between the germline ends. There are 15 residues in the CDR3. In germline, CDR1 is PRHDT, CDR2 FYEKMQ (reference sequence). DNA for the CDR3: TGTGCCAGCAGCGGATGGACAGAAGCTAACTATGGCTACACCTTC. It codes for CASSGWTEANYGYTF.

This chain uses TRBV3-1 (or the pseudogene TRBV3-2) with TRBJ1-5, with 7 nucleotides matching TRBD1. The CDR3 covers 14 residues. Trimming cost V 4 bases and J 9 bases; bases outside gene matches: 9. Looked up from germline, CDR1 is LGHDT and CDR2 is YNNKEL (reference sequence). This chain's CDR3 is CASSLGTDVLPQHF. In DNA form, the CDR3 reads TGTGCCAGCAGCCTGGGGACAGACGTCTTGCCCCAGCATTTT.

This clone has a handful of counts. V is TRBV19 and J is TRBJ1-6, with 10 nucleotides matching TRBD1. The CDR3 extends over 16 amino acids. The germline CDR1 and CDR2 sequences are LNHDA and SQIVND (reference sequence). Trimming at V came to 7 bases and at J to 7 bases, leaving 10 bases not matched to a gene. CDR3 amino acids: CASTPGQGLPNSPLHF. CDR3 DNA sequence: TGTGCCAGTACCCCGGGACAGGGGCTTCCAAATTCACCCCTCCACTTT. Variable domain in full (rest from reference TRBV19 and TRBJ1-6): DGGITQSPKYLFRKEGQNVTLSCEQNLNHDAMYWYRQDPGQGLRLIYYSQIVNDFQKGDIAEGYSVSREKKESFPLTVTSAQKNPTAFYLCASTPGQGLPNSPLHFGNGTRLTVT.

V usage is TRBV4-2 and J usage is TRBJ2-1, with 9 bases matching TRBD2. V lost 4 bases, J lost 8 bases, and 12 bases stayed unmatched. The CDR3 has 16 residues. Germline CDR1 and CDR2: LGHNA and YNFKEQ. The CDR3 here is CASSPRASGEFYEQFF. The CDR3 DNA sequence: TGTGCCAGCAGCCCGCGCGCTAGCGGGGAGTTCTATGAGCAGTTCTTC.

The rearrangement joins TRBV7-8 to TRBJ2-7; D is possibly TRBD1 (5 bases). CDR1 is SGHVS, CDR2 FQNEAQ, per germline. The CDR3 is made up of 15 amino acids. Trimming cost V 5 bases and J 5 bases, with 19 bases left between them. CDR3 loop: CASSPYRQGVHEQYF. As DNA, the CDR3 is TGTGCCAGCAGCCCATACAGGCAGGGCGTTCACGAGCAGTACTTC.

The chain recombines TRBV29-1 with TRBJ1-1; 7 bases map to TRBD1. Trimming took 5 bases from V and 7 from J; bases not matched to a gene: 10. The germline gives CDR1 SQVTM, CDR2 ANQGSEA. The CDR3 totals 13 residues. DNA for the CDR3: TGCAGCGTTACCCGAACCCGGGACAGTGAAGCTTTCTTT. Its protein product is CSVTRTRDSEAFF.

The chain combines TRBV19 with TRBJ1-2; 7 bases fit TRBD1. The V segment lost 3 bases and the J segment 1 base; nucleotides outside the gene matches: 5. Germline CDR1 is LNHDA and CDR2 is SQIVND (reference sequence). CDR3 length: 15 residues. CDR3 sequence reads: CASSIKQGINYGYTF. The CDR3 DNA reads as TGTGCCAGTAGTATTAAACAGGGGATTAACTATGGCTACACCTTC.

The chain links TRBV28 to TRBJ1-5, with D perhaps TRBD1 (6 bases). V shed 3 bases and J shed 7 bases, with 19 bases lying between them. The germline CDR1 and CDR2 sequences are MDHEN and SYDVKM. The CDR3 covers 16 residues. DNA of the CDR3: TGTGCCAGCAGTTTCATGGCTGGGAGGGGGGGACAGCCCCAGCATTTT. It yields the protein CASSFMAGRGGQPQHF.